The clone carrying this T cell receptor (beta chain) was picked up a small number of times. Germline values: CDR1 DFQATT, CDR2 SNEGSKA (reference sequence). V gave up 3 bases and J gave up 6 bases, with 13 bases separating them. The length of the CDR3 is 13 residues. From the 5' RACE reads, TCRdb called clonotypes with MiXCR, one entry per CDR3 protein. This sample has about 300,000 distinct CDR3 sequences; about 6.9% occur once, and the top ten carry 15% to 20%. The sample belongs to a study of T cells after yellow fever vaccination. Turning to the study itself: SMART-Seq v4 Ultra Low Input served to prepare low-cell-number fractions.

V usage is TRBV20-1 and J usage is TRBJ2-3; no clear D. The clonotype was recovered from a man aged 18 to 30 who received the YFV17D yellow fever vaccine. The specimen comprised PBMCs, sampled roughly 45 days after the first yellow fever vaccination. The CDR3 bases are TGCAGTGCTAGGAGTCGACTCGGCGATACGCAGTATTTT. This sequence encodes CSARSRLGDTQYF.